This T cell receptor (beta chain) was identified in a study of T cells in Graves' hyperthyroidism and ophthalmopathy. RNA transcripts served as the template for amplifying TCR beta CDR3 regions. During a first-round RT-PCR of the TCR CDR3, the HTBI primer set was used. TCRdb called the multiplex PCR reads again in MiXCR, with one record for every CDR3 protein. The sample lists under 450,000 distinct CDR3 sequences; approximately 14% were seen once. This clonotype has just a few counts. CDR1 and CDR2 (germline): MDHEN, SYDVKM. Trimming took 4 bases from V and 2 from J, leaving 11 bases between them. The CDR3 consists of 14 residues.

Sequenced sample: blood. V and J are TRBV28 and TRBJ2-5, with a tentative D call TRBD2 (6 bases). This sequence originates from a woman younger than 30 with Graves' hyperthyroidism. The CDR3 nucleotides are TGTGCCAGCAGTTGGGGACTTAAGCAAGAGACCCAGTACTTC. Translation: CASSWGLKQETQYF.